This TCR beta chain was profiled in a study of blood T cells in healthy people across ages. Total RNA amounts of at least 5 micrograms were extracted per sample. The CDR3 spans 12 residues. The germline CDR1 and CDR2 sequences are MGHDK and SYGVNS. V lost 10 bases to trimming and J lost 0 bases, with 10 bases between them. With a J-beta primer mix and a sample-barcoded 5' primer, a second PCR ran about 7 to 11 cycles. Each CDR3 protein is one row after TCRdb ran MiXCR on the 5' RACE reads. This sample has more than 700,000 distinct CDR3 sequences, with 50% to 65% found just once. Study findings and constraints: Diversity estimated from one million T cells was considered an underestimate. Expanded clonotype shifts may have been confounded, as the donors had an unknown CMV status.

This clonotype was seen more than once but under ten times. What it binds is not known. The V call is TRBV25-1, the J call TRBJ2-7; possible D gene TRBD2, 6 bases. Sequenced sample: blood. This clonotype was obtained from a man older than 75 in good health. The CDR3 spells CATAGTSYEQYF. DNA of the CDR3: TGTGCCACCGCGGGGACCTCCTACGAGCAGTACTTC.